The present entry profiles one T cell receptor (beta chain) with its context. J gave up 6 bases and V 1 base, and 1 base lay outside the gene matches. The CDR3 has 15 residues. CDR1 and CDR2 (germline): SGHNT, YENEEA. Under the authors' procedure: Amplified reference gene primers provided the basis for estimating nucleated cell counts. TCRdb keeps only in-frame clones here, not all; method: immunoSEQ multiplex PCR. V and J calls and clone size are as listed in that table; D and trimming were resolved from the DNA. The sample carries fewer than 80,000 clones, 88% recorded once. These data belong to a study of blood T cell repertoires in COVID-19. Study information: Whether acute or convalescent, the COVID-19 samples came from the United States, Italy and Spain. Sources were T cells, B-cell-depleted T cells, or PBMCs; the material itself was cDNA or gDNA.

The sequenced sample consisted of peripheral blood. The genes are TRBV11-3 and TRBJ2-1, with 12 bases identical to TRBD2. The TCR was taken from a human donor in a cohort sampled during active COVID-19. CDR3 DNA sequence: TGTGCCAGCAGCTTAGGACTAGCGGGGGTCAATGAGCAGTTCTTC. Its protein product is CASSLGLAGVNEQFF.